A single sample gave rise to the 14 T cell receptor beta chains below, sequenced in a study of cytomegalovirus exposure and HLA in healthy donors. The PCR was carried out with 60 Vbeta primers and 13 Jbeta primers. The data were produced by immunoSEQ multiplex PCR, yet TCRdb's version contains in-frame clones alone and is incomplete. The profile shows around 200,000 clones, 65% to 90% of them singletons. The sequencing sample was made of PBMCs. The receptor source for this set is a woman in her forties or fifties in good health and CMV-seronegative.

This clone was detected a few times. The gene calls are TRBV10-1 and TRBJ2-3; TRBD1 agrees at 10 bases. Per the germline V gene, CDR1 is WNHNN and CDR2 is SYGVQD (reference sequence). This CDR3 is built from 15 residues. J lost 2 bases, V lost 2 bases, and 1 base had no gene match. The CDR3 DNA is TGCGCCAGCAGTGAGGGGACAGGGGACACAGATACGCAGTATTTT. Its translation is CASSEGTGDTDTQYF.

This chain links TRBV9 with TRBJ2-1, with 8 bases that match TRBD2. In germline, CDR1 is SGDLS, CDR2 YYNGEE. J was trimmed by 6 bases and V by 5 bases; bases with no gene match: 7. CDR3 length: 14 residues. The CDR3 bases are TGTGCCAGCAGTCGGGGACTAGGGGGCAATGAGCAGTTCTTC. Protein product: CASSRGLGGNEQFF.

This chain uses TRBV2 with TRBJ1-3; D remains unclear. The CDR3 contains 17 residues. V was cut by 6 bases and J by 0 bases, with 18 bases left in between. The V gene's germline CDR1 is SNHLY and CDR2 FYNNEI. The CDR3 bases are TGTGCCAGCAGCTTGACTGTCTACCAACTCTCTGGAAACACCATATATTTT. Protein product: CASSLTVYQLSGNTIYF.

The V gene is TRBV7-2, the J gene TRBJ2-7; TRBD1 matches 7 bases. The CDR3 covers 15 residues. Looked up from germline, CDR1 is SGHTA and CDR2 is FQGNSA. Trimming removed 1 base from V and 2 bases from J; junction bases left unmatched: 5. The CDR3 loop is CASSLEGQLTYEQYF. For the CDR3, the DNA is TGTGCCAGCAGCTTAGAGGGACAGCTAACCTACGAGCAGTACTTC.

V gene TRBV7-9 combines with J gene TRBJ2-1; 7 positions agree with TRBD2. J lost 13 bases, V lost 1 base, and 4 bases had no gene match. CDR1 and CDR2 (germline): SEHNR, FQNEAQ (reference sequence). The CDR3 extends over 12 amino acids. The CDR3 region has the DNA TGTGCCAGCAGCTTAGGAACGGGACTACAGTTCTTC. This gives the protein CASSLGTGLQFF.

This chain joins TRBV27 and TRBJ2-7; 9 nucleotides line up with TRBD1. The trim removed 6 bases at V and 6 bases at J, leaving 9 bases unmatched. Per germline, CDR1 MNHEY and CDR2 SMNVEV (reference sequence). The CDR3 consists of 14 residues. Here the CDR3 DNA reads TGTGCCAGCAGCCGGGACAGGGCTTCCCCCGAGCAGTACTTC. Translation: CASSRDRASPEQYF.

This clone is a singleton in its sample. This sequence joins TRBV30 and TRBJ2-7; D is uncertain. The CDR3 has 12 amino acids. The V end lost 0 bases, the J end lost 3 bases, and 6 bases lay between the germline ends. CDR1 is GTSNPN, CDR2 SVGIG, per germline (reference sequence). This chain's CDR3 is CAWSVHSYEQYF. The DNA for the CDR3 is TGTGCCTGGAGTGTTCACAGCTACGAGCAGTACTTC.

The V call is TRBV6-1, the J call TRBJ2-7, with TRBD2 matching 7 bases. The CDR3 consists of 14 residues. V lost 10 bases and J lost 6; bases outside the gene matches: 15. Germline V lookup: CDR1 MNHNS, CDR2 SASEGT. The CDR3: CAIREGREFGEQYF. Here the CDR3 DNA reads TGTGCCATCCGGGAAGGGAGGGAATTCGGCGAGCAGTACTTC.

This chain connects TRBV30 to TRBJ1-4, with TRBD1 identical over 7 bases. Germline V lookup: CDR1 GTSNPN, CDR2 SVGIG (reference sequence). Unmatched junction bases numbered 1, after V lost 2 bases and J lost 7 bases. This CDR3 is 12 amino acids long. CDR3 nucleotides: TGTGCCTGGAGTAGACAGGGTGAAAAACTGTTTTTT. Its protein product is CAWSRQGEKLFF.

The genes are TRBV6-5 and TRBJ1-2; tentatively, D is TRBD1 (5 bases). V lost 6 bases, J lost 6 bases, and 14 bases lay in between. The germline gives CDR1 MNHEY, CDR2 SVGAGI. This CDR3 has 13 amino acids. This CDR3 is CASRARVGHGYTF. The DNA for the CDR3 is TGTGCCAGCAGAGCCAGGGTCGGTCATGGCTACACCTTC.

This rearrangement joins TRBV6-6 to TRBJ2-3; 8 positions agree with TRBD2. The CDR3 is 16 residues long. With V trimmed by 0 bases and J by 5 bases, 7 bases remained unmatched. CDR1 is MNHNY, CDR2 SVGAGI, per germline (reference sequence). The CDR3, as DNA: TGTGCCAGCAGTTACTCAAGCGGGAGTAGGTTAGATACGCAGTATTTT. It codes for CASSYSSGSRLDTQYF.

The chain carries TRBV6-5 and TRBJ2-3, with 10 bases that match TRBD1. This CDR3 is 14 amino acids long. Germline assignment: CDR1 MNHEY and CDR2 SVGAGI. J gave up 6 bases and V 10 bases, and 10 bases lay outside the gene matches. CDR3 amino acids: CATRGTGAQDTQYF. CDR3 in DNA: TGTGCCACCAGGGGGACAGGGGCTCAGGATACGCAGTATTTT.

This clone was detected once. The genes are TRBV2 and TRBJ1-5; D remains ambiguous. CDR1 and CDR2 from the germline V gene are SNHLY and FYNNEI. Deletions cut 6 bases from V and 2 bases from J, with 14 bases between. The CDR3 totals 15 residues. The CDR3 here is CASSLEARGNQPQHF. CDR3 bases: TGTGCCAGCAGCCTGGAGGCAAGAGGCAATCAGCCCCAGCATTTT.

V usage is TRBV30 and J usage is TRBJ1-5; perhaps TRBD1 as D (5 bases). This CDR3 comprises 14 residues. V was clipped by 2 bases and J by 6 bases, with 14 bases between them. Germline CDR1 reads GTSNPN; CDR2 reads SVGIG (reference sequence). Written as DNA, the CDR3 is TGTGCCTGGAGTCAGAGCCAGGGCAGTCAGCCCCAGCATTTT. This translates into CAWSQSQGSQPQHF.